The 5 T cell receptor beta chains listed next were all sequenced from one sample in a study of T cells in Graves' hyperthyroidism and ophthalmopathy. Amplified TCR beta CDR3 regions came from RNA transcripts. A set of HTBI primers served as the primers for a first-round RT-PCR of the TCR CDR3. TCRdb independently ran MiXCR on the multiplex PCR reads; one entry per CDR3 protein. The table lists about 350,000 distinct CDR3 sequences, less than 20% of them singletons, with 15% to 19% in the top ten. Sequencing was carried out using blood. The source of these receptors is a woman aged 40 to 50 with Graves' ophthalmopathy.

This clonotype was counted at least ten times. The chain has TRBV6-1 and TRBJ2-7; TRBD1 matches at 11 bases. Trimming at V came to 6 bases and at J to 9 bases, leaving 13 bases not matched to a gene. CDR1 MNHNS and CDR2 SASEGT come from the germline V gene. The CDR3 length is 15 residues. The CDR3 sequence: CASRTSGQGVFGQYF. CDR3 DNA sequence: TGTGCCAGCAGGACGTCGGGACAGGGGGTTTTCGGGCAGTACTTC.

The sample holds many counts of this clonotype. The rearrangement joins TRBV3-1 to TRBJ2-5; D is ambiguous. Trimming pared 0 bases from V and 7 bases from J, leaving 12 bases between. The germline CDR1 and CDR2 sequences are LGHDT and YNNKEL (reference sequence). The CDR3 sequence is 14 residues long. This chain's CDR3 is CASSQDFRSGTQYF. The CDR3, as DNA: TGTGCCAGCAGCCAAGATTTCAGATCAGGGACCCAGTACTTC.

This clonotype was observed at least ten times. The rearrangement links TRBV28 to TRBJ2-5; possible D gene TRBD1, 5 bases. The CDR3 has 16 amino acids. Trimming cost V 1 base and J 5 bases, with 17 bases left between them. Germline CDR1 is MDHEN and CDR2 is SYDVKM. The CDR3, as DNA: TGTGCCAGCAGTTTATCCCATATGGGCAGGGCGGAGACCCAGTACTTC. Translating gives CASSLSHMGRAETQYF.

On this clonotype: The junction shows a germline mismatch at one end, possibly a read error. The rearrangement joins TRBV20-1 to TRBJ1-1, with D perhaps matching TRBD1 (5 bases). The CDR3 has 10 residues. The V gene's germline CDR1 is DFQATT and CDR2 SNEGSKA (reference sequence). The CDR3 loop is CMAGNTEACF. For the CDR3, the DNA is TGCATGGCAGGGAACACTGAAGCTTGCTTT.

This clonotype has at least ten counts. This chain links TRBV6-1 with TRBJ2-7; 11 bases map to TRBD2. The CDR3 is 14 amino acids. The V and J ends lost 4 bases and 4 bases, in that order; junction bases with no gene match: 3. CDR1 and CDR2 from the germline V gene are MNHNS and SASEGT. The CDR3 sequence: CASSGLAGQYEQYF. The CDR3 nucleotides are TGTGCCAGCAGTGGACTAGCGGGACAATACGAGCAGTACTTC.